The sequence of this T cell receptor (beta chain) was determined in a study of blood T cell repertoires in COVID-19. Study context: The United States, Italy and Spain were the sources of the acute and convalescent COVID-19 samples. PBMCs, B-cell-depleted T cells, or T cells were the source of the cDNA or gDNA that made up the material.

Per the original methods: Estimates of nucleated cell counts were drawn from the amplification of reference gene primers. Produced via immunoSEQ multiplex PCR; TCRdb's table is partial and in-frame only. D and trimming were read from the DNA, whereas the V and J calls and clone size are those reported in that table. The sample carries about 230,000 clones, approximately 83% recorded once. CDR3 length equals 13 residues. Germline lookup yields CDR1 LGHNT and CDR2 FRNRAP. The ends lost 6 bases at V and 5 bases at J; junction bases unmatched: 5. The receptor's source is a woman aged 45-59 years with acute or convalescent COVID-19. The sequencing sample was made of peripheral blood. This chain joins TRBV12-5 and TRBJ2-3; 7 nucleotides agree with TRBD1. Here the CDR3 DNA reads TGTGCTAGTGGAGGGACAGCTGAAGATACGCAGTATTTT. This sequence encodes CASGGTAEDTQYF.